Sequencing of this T cell receptor beta chain was carried out in a study of identical twins (dated by TCRdb to between 2015 and 2016). About the investigation overall: To test whether fetal clonotypes persist, the study used deep sequencing on TCR alpha and beta repertoires from monozygotic twins, unrelated adults of various ages, and cord blood. To rule out contamination, the twin experiments were replicated at different times with different library preparation protocols.

Receptors were amplified or captured by 5' RACE. The sequencer listed for this sample is Illumina HiSeq 2000. Template switching introduced a universal primer binding site; the final cDNA contained a unique molecular identifier, enabling accurate counting of TCR cDNA molecules. Specific primers in the conserved constant-segment region were used to synthesize first-strand cDNA for TCR alpha and beta chains. To control for contamination, every cDNA library was double barcoded, receiving both a SMART-Mk sample barcode and Illumina barcodes. TruSeq adapter sequences and Illumina sample barcodes were added in two successive PCR steps. Sequencing of the TCR alpha and beta cDNA libraries was done on the Illumina HiSeq platform using custom primers. The study's own analysis went as follows. MiGEC was used to process raw reads and extract unique molecular identifiers, and MiXCR was used to find CDR3 positions. Recombination models were inferred per individual with the repgenHMM and IGoR tools using an EM algorithm. The tcR package in R was used for shared clonotype analysis, with sharing normalized by the product of cloneset sizes. To study raw recombination without the effects of thymic and clonal selection, out-of-frame nonproductive sequences were analyzed. Clones were called with MiXCR by TCRdb after fastp trimmed the public reads at Q25, and only in-frame beta chains were retained. Rows with a matching CDR3 protein are joined into one entry that keeps the most common DNA and genes. Here the V and J calls rest on TCRdb's processing, not on the authors' analysis. In all, the sample holds approximately 230,000 distinct CDR3 sequences, and 11% to 15% of those were seen once. The biggest ten clones account for approximately 9.3% of the sample.

As to this clonotype: Its specific antigen is unknown. Base-call qualities are not available, and no considerably larger clone is one nucleotide away.

Every donor was a healthy Caucasian. Miltenyi CD45RO+ enrichment and human naive T-cell isolation kits were used to isolate memory (CD45RO+) and naive T cells from PBMC. The germline V gene (reference sequence) provides CDR1 DFQATT and CDR2 SNEGSKA. Its CDR3 holds 16 amino acids, cysteine through phenylalanine. Only the CDR3 portion is preserved as DNA: 48 bases, with reading frame beginning at the first base. V drops 0 bases and J drops 4 bases, leaving 17 bases in between. What the study reported, not specific to this receptor: Invariant T cells such as MAIT and iNKT could partly confound zero-insertion analyses, although diverse VJ usage argued against such confounding for most clonotypes. Out-of-frame TCR alpha sequences shared between twins showed an excess of low generation-probability sequences compared with coincidental sharing between unrelated individuals. Out-of-frame TCR alpha sharing in monozygotic twins was systematically underestimated by recombination models, whereas sharing between unrelated individuals was in agreement with the recombination models. Fewer insertions were carried by abundant cord blood beta clonotypes, a similar but weaker trend appeared in young adult naive repertoires, and no such trend appeared in memory repertoires. Because the same donors could not be followed over many years, conclusions were based on cross-sectional statistical analysis. In beta out-of-frame sequences, excess twin sharing was weaker, because having fewer shared sequences lowered the signal-to-noise ratio.

The sequence came from a woman aged 18-35 years in good health. Source material: memory (CD45RO+) T cells sorted from blood. What this sample's cell subset or site label stands for: CD45RO+ enriched T cells. This receptor chain uses TRBV20-1 and TRBJ2-3; matching of 6 bases hints at TRBD2 as the D gene. The CDR3 reads as follows: CSARDLASRESDTQYF. The bases read TGCAGTGCTAGAGATTTGGCTAGTCGGGAGTCAGATACGCAGTATTTT.